These 32 T cell receptor beta chains were sequenced from one sample in a study of spatial heterogeneity in lung cancer. TCRdb analysed the 5' RACE reads with MiXCR anew, one entry per CDR3 protein. Counted here are some 30,000 distinct CDR3 sequences, about 5.2% occurring once; the ten biggest clones make up 20% to 25%. Time point: blood at routine non-recurrence follow-up after resection. The specimen comprised PBMCs, sampled at follow-up. Source of these receptors: a female donor with early-stage non-small cell lung cancer.

This clonotype was counted ten times or more. The rearrangement uses TRBV27 and TRBJ2-6, with TRBD1 matching 9 bases. The CDR3 loop spans 18 amino acids. J gave up 1 base and V 7 bases, and 11 bases lay outside the gene matches. CDR1 is MNHEY and CDR2 is SMNVEV in the germline V gene (reference sequence). This chain's CDR3 is CASKTAGTGKSGANVLTF. The CDR3 coding sequence is TGTGCCAGCAAGACGGCCGGGACAGGGAAATCTGGGGCCAACGTCCTGACTTTC.

This clonotype was detected a few times. The V and J genes are TRBV20-1 and TRBJ1-1; D not resolved. This CDR3 has 12 residues. Between the trimmed V and J ends, which lost 5 bases and 5 bases, there was a span of 12 bases. The V gene's germline CDR1 is DFQATT and CDR2 SNEGSKA (reference sequence). The CDR3 DNA reads TGCAGTGCTCAGAACCTAGGGACTGAAGCTTTCTTT. This encodes CSAQNLGTEAFF.

Ten or more counts support this clonotype. The chain employs TRBV18 and TRBJ2-1, with no clear D. The CDR3 contains 13 residues. Germline V gene sequence: CDR1 KGHSH, CDR2 LQKENI. The V end lost 4 bases, the J end lost 6 bases, and 10 bases lay between the germline ends. CDR3 loop: CASSLSWGNEQFF. In nucleotides, the CDR3 is TGTGCCAGCTCACTATCATGGGGCAATGAGCAGTTCTTC.

This clonotype was counted at least ten times. The chain joins TRBV7-9 to TRBJ2-1; 10 bases are a match to TRBD2. The V and J ends lost 3 bases and 5 bases, in that order; junction bases with no gene match: 13. CDR1 is SEHNR and CDR2 is FQNEAQ in the germline V gene (reference sequence). This CDR3 contains 18 residues. The CDR3 loop is CASSFTVGLGLAHNEQFF. CDR3 in DNA: TGTGCCAGCAGCTTCACTGTGGGGCTGGGACTAGCGCACAATGAGCAGTTCTTC.

The sample holds many counts of this clonotype. This sequence joins TRBV6-5 and TRBJ1-4, with D tentatively TRBD1 (6 bases). CDR3 length equals 13 residues. Germline V CDR1 and CDR2: MNHEY, SVGAGI. V was trimmed by 6 bases and J by 4 bases, leaving 9 bases between them. CDR3 sequence: CASSNRVNEKLFF. Written as DNA, the CDR3 is TGTGCCAGCAGCAACAGGGTTAATGAAAAACTGTTTTTT.

In this sample, this clonotype turned up many times. The chain joins TRBV6-2 or TRBV6-3 to TRBJ1-2; no clear D. Trimming left V 6 bases short and J 3 bases short, with 8 bases between. The CDR3 is 12 residues long. In germline, CDR1 is MNHEY, CDR2 SVGEGT. CDR3 residues: CASSPDYYGYTF. The CDR3 DNA is TGTGCCAGCAGCCCCGACTACTATGGCTACACCTTC.

This clonotype was found many times. This chain links TRBV6-2 or TRBV6-3 with TRBJ2-5; 11 bases are shared with TRBD2. The CDR3 spans 16 residues. Trimming at V came to 2 bases and at J to 1 base, leaving 3 bases not matched to a gene. The germline CDR1 and CDR2 sequences are MNHEY and SVGEGT. In DNA form, the CDR3 reads TGTGCCAGCAGTTACCCAGGACTAGCGGGCCAAGAGACCCAGTACTTC. Amino acids: CASSYPGLAGQETQYF.

This rearrangement joins TRBV3-1 to TRBJ2-2, with TRBD2 identical over 11 bases. V lost 5 bases, J lost 1 base, and 6 bases stayed unmatched. This CDR3 has 17 amino acids. Germline loops: CDR1 LGHDT, CDR2 YNNKEL (reference sequence). CDR3 bases: TGTGCCAGCAGCACGCGGACTAGCGGGCGGAACACCGGGGAGCTGTTTTTT. Translating gives CASSTRTSGRNTGELFF.

In this sample, this clonotype turned up many times. The chain is built from TRBV9 and TRBJ2-1; D gene uncertain. V lost 6 bases and J lost 10, with 5 bases in between. From germline, CDR1 is SGDLS and CDR2 YYNGEE. The CDR3 contains 9 residues. Here the CDR3 DNA reads TGTGCCAGCACGTCCGAGCAGTTCTTC. Translated, it gives CASTSEQFF.

This clonotype was seen many times. The chain is built from TRBV5-6 and TRBJ1-1; D not certain. CDR3 length equals 11 residues. Trimming shortened V by 2 bases and J by 2 bases, and 1 base separated the two germline ends. Germline CDR1 is SGHDT and CDR2 is YYEEEE. DNA of the CDR3: TGTGCCAGCAGCTTTAACACTGAAGCTTTCTTT. It codes for CASSFNTEAFF.

The rearrangement joins TRBV19 to TRBJ2-3; 8 bases fit TRBD1. This CDR3 has 13 amino acids. Germline assignment: CDR1 LNHDA and CDR2 SQIVND (reference sequence). V shed 9 bases and J 4 bases; nucleotides not matched to a gene: 6. The CDR3 spells CASTGQGADTQYF. CDR3 DNA: TGTGCCAGCACCGGACAGGGCGCAGATACGCAGTATTTT.

Judged by abundance, this clonotype is medium-sized (0.01 to 0.1%). The rearrangement joins TRBV7-2 to TRBJ2-7; D unclear. Between the trimmed V and J ends, which lost 3 bases and 0 bases, there was a span of 3 bases. This CDR3 is 12 amino acids long. Germline lookup yields CDR1 SGHTA and CDR2 FQGNSA. The CDR3 region has the DNA TGTGCCAGCAGCTTGAGCTCCTACGAGCAGTACTTC. This translates into CASSLSSYEQYF.

The table lists this clonotype with many counts. J is TRBJ2-7 and V is TRBV6-1; D unclear. The CDR3 is made up of 13 amino acids. The germline V and J ends were trimmed by 4 bases and 5 bases, with 12 bases remaining between them. The germline V gene encodes CDR1 MNHNS and CDR2 SASEGT. CDR3 sequence reads: CASSGRVQNEQYF. In nucleotides, the CDR3 is TGTGCCAGCAGTGGAAGGGTACAGAACGAGCAGTACTTC.

This clonotype was seen ten or more times. The J gene is TRBJ1-2, the V gene TRBV20-1; 8 nucleotides match TRBD1. Germline values: CDR1 DFQATT, CDR2 SNEGSKA (reference sequence). The CDR3 totals 14 residues. V lost 3 bases, J lost 5 bases, and 8 bases stayed unmatched. The CDR3 bases are TGCAGTGCTAGTTGGCAGGGGGCTTCGTATGGCTACACCTTC. This gives the protein CSASWQGASYGYTF.

J is TRBJ2-5 and V is TRBV28, with 8 bases fitting TRBD2. Losses at the gene ends were 1 base for V and 5 bases for J; bases not matched to a gene: 6. Germline CDR1 is MDHEN and CDR2 is SYDVKM. This CDR3 region has 15 residues. This CDR3 reads CASSLSSGRGETQYF. CDR3 nucleotide sequence: TGTGCCAGCAGTTTATCGAGCGGGAGAGGGGAGACCCAGTACTTC.

This clonotype was recorded at least ten times. The chain recombines TRBV7-7 with TRBJ2-5, with D possibly TRBD1 on 5 matching bases. The CDR3 has 14 residues. CDR1 SSHAT and CDR2 FNYEAQ come from the germline V gene (reference sequence). Deletions cut 1 base from V and 2 bases from J, with 8 bases between. The DNA of the CDR3 is TGTGCCAGCAGCTTAGGGCAGGGACAAGAGACCCAGTACTTC. Translating gives CASSLGQGQETQYF.

This chain connects TRBV6-5 to TRBJ2-7; D is perhaps TRBD1 (7 bases). Germline V gives CDR1 MNHEY, CDR2 SVGAGI. V was shortened by 6 bases and J by 4 bases, with 16 bases between the two germline ends. The CDR3 sequence is 14 residues long. The CDR3 nucleotides read TGTGCCAGCAGCCCCGGGACAGCGGGTTACGAGCAGTACTTC. Its protein is CASSPGTAGYEQYF.

This clonotype has a count of ten or more. V and J are TRBV5-5 and TRBJ1-1, with D unresolved. The V end lost 4 bases, the J end lost 1 base, and 11 bases lay between the germline ends. CDR3 length equals 14 residues. From germline, CDR1 is SGHKS and CDR2 YYEKEE (reference sequence). DNA of the CDR3: TGTGCCAGCAGCAACCGTGCGGCGAACACTGAAGCTTTCTTT. Amino acids: CASSNRAANTEAFF.

This clonotype has a count of ten or more. The chain joins TRBV20-1 to TRBJ2-3; 9 bases are shared with TRBD2. After removal of 3 bases from V and 4 bases from J, the junction contained 8 bases not matched to a gene. Germline CDR1 and CDR2: DFQATT and SNEGSKA (reference sequence). This CDR3 is 15 amino acids long. CDR3 sequence (DNA): TGCAGTGCTAGTACTTCTAGCGGGGTTGCAGATACGCAGTATTTT. Translation: CSASTSSGVADTQYF.

This clonotype has a count of ten or more. The chain links TRBV15 to TRBJ2-3; D uncertain. Germline V gives CDR1 LNHNV, CDR2 YYDKDF (reference sequence). The ends were cut back, 3 bases at V and 0 bases at J, with 10 bases in the middle. CDR3 length: 15 residues. As DNA, the CDR3 is TGTGCCACCAGCAGTCACCTAGGCAGCACAGATACGCAGTATTTT. It is translated as CATSSHLGSTDTQYF.

This clonotype has a count of ten or more. The rearrangement joins TRBV29-1 to TRBJ2-3; the match to TRBD2 covers 12 bases. This CDR3 is built from 14 residues. Germline V lookup: CDR1 SQVTM, CDR2 ANQGSEA. The V gene end was trimmed by 4 bases and the J gene end by 3 bases; junction bases not matched to a gene: 2. The CDR3 nucleotides read TGCAGCGTTGCGACTAGCGGGGGTACAGATACGCAGTATTTT. It is translated as CSVATSGGTDTQYF.

At least ten counts were recorded for this clonotype. This chain joins TRBV3-1 and TRBJ1-5, with D possibly TRBD1 on 5 matching bases. Per germline, CDR1 LGHDT and CDR2 YNNKEL (reference sequence). This CDR3 contains 12 residues. CDR3 nucleotides: TGTGCGGTTGGGGGTGGCAATCAGCCCCAGCATTTT. This encodes CAVGGGNQPQHF.

This clonotype was observed many times. The V gene is TRBV14, the J gene TRBJ2-5; weak D call: TRBD2 (5 bases). Trimming cost V 1 base and J 4 bases, with 13 bases left between them. The CDR3 consists of 15 residues. CDR1 and CDR2 (germline): SGHDN, FVKESK. CDR3 amino acids: CASSQGASRAETQYF. CDR3 coding DNA: TGTGCCAGCAGCCAAGGAGCTAGCCGGGCAGAGACCCAGTACTTC.

This clonotype was observed many times. The gene calls are TRBV4-1 and TRBJ2-5; TRBD2 is a possible D gene (5 bases). The V end lost 1 base, the J end lost 4 bases, and 16 bases lay between the germline ends. Germline loops: CDR1 MGHRA, CDR2 YSYEKL. The CDR3 consists of 16 residues. CDR3: CASSQVSGLGSETQYF. CDR3 sequence (DNA): TGCGCCAGCAGCCAAGTGAGCGGTCTAGGATCAGAGACCCAGTACTTC.

This clonotype is termed medium-sized (0.01 to 0.1%). The rearrangement joins TRBV5-6 to TRBJ2-3, with D unclear. The germline gives CDR1 SGHDT, CDR2 YYEEEE. The CDR3 contains 15 residues. The ends were cut back, 3 bases at V and 1 base at J, with 12 bases in the middle. The CDR3: CASSSDPGGTDTQYF. The CDR3 nucleotides read TGTGCCAGCAGCTCCGATCCTGGGGGCACAGATACGCAGTATTTT.

This clonotype was seen a few times. The V gene is TRBV27, the J gene TRBJ1-1; a possible D gene is TRBD1 (6 bases). The ends were cut back, 0 bases at V and 4 bases at J, with 15 bases in the middle. Germline V gene sequence: CDR1 MNHEY, CDR2 SMNVEV (reference sequence). This CDR3 has 16 residues. The CDR3 DNA reads as TGTGCCAGCAGTTTATCGATTCGGGGGCGCGGCACTGAAGCTTTCTTT. Translation gives CASSLSIRGRGTEAFF.

The sample holds many counts of this clonotype. The rearrangement joins TRBV15 to TRBJ2-5; either TRBD1 or TRBD2 may fit D (5 bases each). Trimming shortened V by 0 bases and J by 1 base, and 12 bases separated the two germline ends. CDR3 size: 16 residues. CDR1 is LNHNV and CDR2 is YYDKDF in the germline V gene (reference sequence). Written as DNA, the CDR3 is TGTGCCACCAGCAGAGATCTTGCAGGGACCCAAGAGACCCAGTACTTC. It yields the protein CATSRDLAGTQETQYF.

This sequence joins TRBV4-1 and TRBJ1-1, with 7 bases identical to TRBD1. Germline V lookup: CDR1 MGHRA, CDR2 YSYEKL. After removal of 4 bases from V and 9 bases from J, the junction contained 8 bases not matched to a gene. The CDR3 has 13 residues. CDR3 DNA: TGCGCCAGCAGCCCAATCGAGACAGGGAAAGCTTTCTTT. This encodes CASSPIETGKAFF.

This clonotype was detected ten times or more. V and J are TRBV28 and TRBJ2-3; 7 bases agree with TRBD2. V lost 3 bases to trimming and J lost 1 base; unmatched junction nucleotides: 10. Looked up from germline, CDR1 is MDHEN and CDR2 is SYDVKM. The length of the CDR3 is 17 residues. The CDR3 DNA sequence: TGTGCCAGCAGTTTGCAGGGAGGGTCCGCTGGCACAGATACGCAGTATTTT. Amino acid sequence: CASSLQGGSAGTDTQYF.

At least ten counts were recorded for this clonotype. The J gene is TRBJ2-1, the V gene TRBV7-8; the D is unclear. The germline gives CDR1 SGHVS, CDR2 FQNEAQ. V lost 3 bases to trimming and J lost 10 bases, with 10 bases between them. There are 12 residues in the CDR3. Here the CDR3 reads CASSFVLGEQFF. The CDR3 DNA sequence: TGTGCCAGCAGCTTTGTTTTGGGGGAGCAGTTCTTC.

This clonotype was detected ten times or more. The CDR3 nucleotides read TGTGCCAGCAGCCCCCGCGGAGGACCGGGGACGAATACGCAGTATTTT. Protein sequence: CASSPRGGPGTNTQYF. The rearrangement links TRBV3-1 to TRBJ2-3; either TRBD1 or TRBD2 may fit D (5 bases each). Germline-derived CDR1 and CDR2 are LGHDT and YNNKEL (reference sequence). The ends were cut back, 4 bases at V and 7 bases at J, with 21 bases in the middle. CDR3 length equals 16 residues.

This clonotype has at least ten counts. This sequence joins TRBV12-3 or TRBV12-4 and TRBJ1-4, with D possibly matching TRBD1 (5 bases). V was clipped by 6 bases and J by 7 bases, with 15 bases between them. The CDR3 consists of 14 residues. CDR3 sequence: CASSRRQKGEKLFF. CDR3 DNA: TGTGCCAGCAGCCGTAGACAGAAGGGTGAAAAACTGTTTTTT.